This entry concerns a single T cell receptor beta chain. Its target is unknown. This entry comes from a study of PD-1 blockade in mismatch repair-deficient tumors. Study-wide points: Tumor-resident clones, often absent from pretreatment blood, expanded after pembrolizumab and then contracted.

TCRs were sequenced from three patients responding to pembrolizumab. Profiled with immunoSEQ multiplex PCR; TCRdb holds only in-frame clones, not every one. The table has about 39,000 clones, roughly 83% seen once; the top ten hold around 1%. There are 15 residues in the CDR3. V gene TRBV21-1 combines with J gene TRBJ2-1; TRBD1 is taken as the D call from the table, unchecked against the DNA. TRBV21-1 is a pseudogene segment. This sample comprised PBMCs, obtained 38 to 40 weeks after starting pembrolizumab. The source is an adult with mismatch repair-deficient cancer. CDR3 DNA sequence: TGTGCCAGCAGCAATCGACAGGGTGGCTACAATGAGCAGTTCTTC. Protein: CASSNRQGGYNEQFF.